The sequence of this T cell receptor (beta chain) was determined in a study of blood T cell repertoires in COVID-19. Study details: The samples span acute and convalescent COVID-19 from the United States, Italy and Spain. Nucleic acid was either cDNA or gDNA, and it came from T cells, B-cell-depleted T cells, or PBMCs.

This clone showed up just a few times. Enrolment of Seattle patients took place during active infection, and they were followed longitudinally. Germline V gene sequence: CDR1 MNHEY, CDR2 SVGAGI. The CDR3 is 14 amino acids. Between the trimmed V and J ends, which lost 2 bases and 5 bases, there was a span of 9 bases. As handled by the study authors: Reference gene primers were amplified, and this amplification served to estimate nucleated cell counts. The assay was immunoSEQ multiplex PCR, and TCRdb's table has in-frame clones only and misses some. That table is the source of V, J and clone size, and D and trimming were worked out from the DNA. The sample comprises under 250,000 clones, roughly 83% of which are singletons, and 5% to 7% rests with the top ten.

Sequenced input: peripheral blood. The clonotype originates from a woman older than 75 with COVID-19, enrolled during active disease. V and J are TRBV6-5 and TRBJ1-4, with a tentative D call TRBD1 (5 bases). This CDR3 reads CASSYRGSNEKLFF. DNA of the CDR3: TGTGCCAGCAGTTACCGGGGGTCCAATGAAAAACTGTTTTTT.